The rows below give T cell receptor beta chains drawn from one sample of a study of T cell responses to AZD1222 COVID-19 vaccine. TCRdb keeps only in-frame clones here, not all; method: immunoSEQ multiplex PCR. The repertoire holds 100,000 to 150,000 clones, with roughly nine tenths as singletons. The sample in question was peripheral blood, obtained on day 0 of AZD1222 vaccination. These receptor sequences come from an adult in good health. The CDR3 runs from the conserved cysteine through the conserved F or W. The order of the fields is CDR3 protein, CDR3 DNA, clone size, J gene, V gene, D gene. D genes are given only for firm matches. Some rows mark clone size as missing; the rest say once, few, many or name a class of expanded clone.

CDR3: CASTLPGGVSNQPQHF
DNA: TGTGCCAGCACCTTGCCAGGGGGCGTTAGCAATCAGCCCCAGCATTTT
size: NA
J: TRBJ1-5
V: TRBV28
D: TRBD1

CDR3: CAIKTGDLDTQYF
DNA: TGTGCCATCAAGACAGGGGACCTGGATACGCAGTATTTT
size: NA
J: TRBJ2-3
V: TRBV10-3
D: TRBD1

CDR3: CASTDNAGNTIYF
DNA: TGCGCCAGTACAGATAATGCTGGAAACACCATATATTTT
size: NA
J: TRBJ1-3
V: TRBV5-1
D: NA

CDR3: CASSQSGQFRTEAFF
DNA: TGCGCCAGCAGTCAATCGGGTCAGTTTCGAACTGAAGCTTTCTTT
size: NA
J: TRBJ1-1
V: TRBV23-1
D: NA

CDR3: CASSRVGYEQFF
DNA: TGTGCCAGCAGCCGGGTCGGGTATGAGCAGTTCTTC
size: once
J: TRBJ2-1
V: TRBV3-1/TRBV3-2
D: NA

CDR3: CASSAGTGLGNSPLHF
DNA: TGTGCCAGCAGCGCCGGGACAGGGTTAGGCAATTCACCCCTCCACTTT
size: NA
J: TRBJ1-6
V: TRBV13
D: TRBD1

CDR3: CAGQGKWDNEQFF
DNA: TGTGCCGGGCAGGGGAAATGGGACAATGAGCAGTTCTTC
size: NA
J: TRBJ2-1
V: TRBV9
D: NA

CDR3: CASSLRGFSGNTIYF
DNA: TGTGCCAGCAGCTTAAGGGGTTTCTCTGGAAACACCATATATTTT
size: once
J: TRBJ1-3
V: TRBV11-2
D: NA

CDR3: CASSESGLAGLETQYF
DNA: TGTGCCAGCAGTGAATCGGGACTAGCGGGGTTAGAGACCCAGTACTTC
size: NA
J: TRBJ2-5
V: TRBV25-1
D: TRBD2

CDR3: CASTQQGALYNEQFF
DNA: TGTGCCAGCACCCAACAGGGGGCACTCTACAATGAGCAGTTCTTC
size: NA
J: TRBJ2-1
V: TRBV6-5
D: TRBD1

CDR3: CASSSLPGLAYEQYF
DNA: TGTGCCAGCAGCTCACTCCCGGGACTAGCGTACGAGCAGTACTTC
size: NA
J: TRBJ2-7
V: TRBV7-8
D: TRBD2